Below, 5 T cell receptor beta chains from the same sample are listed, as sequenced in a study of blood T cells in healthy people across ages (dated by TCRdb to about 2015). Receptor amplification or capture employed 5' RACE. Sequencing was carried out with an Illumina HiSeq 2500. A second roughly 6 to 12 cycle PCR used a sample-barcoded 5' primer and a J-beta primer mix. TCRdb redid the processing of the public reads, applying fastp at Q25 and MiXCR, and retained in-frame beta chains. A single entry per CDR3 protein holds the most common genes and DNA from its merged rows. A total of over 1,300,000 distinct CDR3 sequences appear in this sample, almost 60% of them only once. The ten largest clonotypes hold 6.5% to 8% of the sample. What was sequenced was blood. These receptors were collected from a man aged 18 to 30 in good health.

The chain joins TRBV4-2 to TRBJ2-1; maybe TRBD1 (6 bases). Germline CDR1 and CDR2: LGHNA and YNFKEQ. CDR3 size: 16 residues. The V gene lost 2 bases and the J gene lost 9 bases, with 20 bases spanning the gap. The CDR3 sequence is CASSQYRDTVRGEQFF. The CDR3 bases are TGTGCCAGCAGCCAATACCGGGACACAGTAAGGGGTGAGCAGTTCTTC.

The DNA of the CDR3 is TGCGCCAGCAGCCAAGATAGGCGACTAGCGATCGAGCAGTTCTTC. Amino acid sequence: CASSQDRRLAIEQFF. This sequence joins TRBV4-1 and TRBJ2-1; 8 nucleotides line up with TRBD2. Germline trimming cut 0 bases from V and 10 bases from J; bases unmatched to any gene: 8. The germline V gene has CDR1 MGHRA and CDR2 YSYEKL. The CDR3 length is 15 residues.

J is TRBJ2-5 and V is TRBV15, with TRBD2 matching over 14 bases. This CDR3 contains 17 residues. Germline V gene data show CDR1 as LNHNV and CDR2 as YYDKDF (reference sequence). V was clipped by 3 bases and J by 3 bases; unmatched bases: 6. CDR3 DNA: TGTGCCACCAGCAGCGGAAGGGGACTAGCGGGAGAAGAGACCCAGTACTTC. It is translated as CATSSGRGLAGEETQYF.

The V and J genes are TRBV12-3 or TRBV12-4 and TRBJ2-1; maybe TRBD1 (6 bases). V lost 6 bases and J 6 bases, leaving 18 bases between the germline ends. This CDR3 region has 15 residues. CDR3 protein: CASRLIRAGVNEQFF. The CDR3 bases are TGTGCCAGCAGGCTGATTAGGGCAGGGGTCAATGAGCAGTTCTTC.

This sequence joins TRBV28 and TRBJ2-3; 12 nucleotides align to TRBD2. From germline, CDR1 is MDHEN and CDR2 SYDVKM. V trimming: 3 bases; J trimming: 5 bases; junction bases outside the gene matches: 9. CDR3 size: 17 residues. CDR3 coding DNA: TGTGCCAGCAGTTTTGGGCTAGCGGGGGGGCACGGAGATACGCAGTATTTT. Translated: CASSFGLAGGHGDTQYF.